Each of the 25 T cell receptor beta chains below was sequenced from the same sample in a study of blood T cell repertoires in COVID-19. Clones were sequenced by immunoSEQ multiplex PCR, and TCRdb holds only the in-frame ones, with some missing. The table lists 200,000 to 250,000 clones, roughly 82% of them singletons, with approximately 4.5% in the top ten. Material for sequencing was peripheral blood. All receptors come from a woman in her 70s with acute or convalescent COVID-19.

The CDR3 protein is CSVRQVHMNTEAFF. In DNA, the CDR3 is TGCAGCGTAAGACAAGTCCATATGAACACTGAAGCTTTCTTT. V and J are TRBV29-1 and TRBJ1-1, with D unclear. Between the trimmed V and J ends, which lost 6 bases and 0 bases, there was a span of 14 bases. This CDR3 spans 14 amino acids. Germline V gene lookup returns CDR1 SQVTM and CDR2 ANQGSEA.

The chain carries TRBV2 and TRBJ2-3; 8 bases fit TRBD1. The junction had 3 bases not matched to a gene; V was cut back by 6 bases and J by 1 base. Germline V gene lookup returns CDR1 SNHLY and CDR2 FYNNEI. The CDR3 runs 14 residues. This CDR3 reads CASSQTGGTDTQYF. Written as DNA, the CDR3 is TGTGCCAGCAGCCAGACAGGGGGCACAGATACGCAGTATTTT.

The chain couples TRBV28 to TRBJ2-2, with 14 bases fitting TRBD2. J was trimmed by 5 bases and V by 6 bases; bases with no gene match: 23. CDR3 length: 22 amino acids. Germline-derived CDR1 and CDR2 are MDHEN and SYDVKM. For the CDR3, the DNA is TGTGCCAGCAGATCCCGACTAGCGGGGGGGAGGCTTTATATAAGTCGGACCGGGGAGCTGTTTTTT. Its translation is CASRSRLAGGRLYISRTGELFF.

This chain uses TRBV20-1 with TRBJ1-1; tentative D call: TRBD1 (6 bases). Germline-derived CDR1 and CDR2 are DFQATT and SNEGSKA (reference sequence). Between the trimmed V and J ends, which lost 3 bases and 1 base, there was a span of 12 bases. The CDR3 has 14 amino acids. In DNA form, the CDR3 reads TGCAGTGCTAGTTTCGGCAGGGGGAACACTGAAGCTTTCTTT. It codes for CSASFGRGNTEAFF.

The V gene is TRBV5-1, the J gene TRBJ1-2; 7 bases agree with TRBD1. The V segment lost 0 bases and the J segment 7 bases; nucleotides outside the gene matches: 6. The CDR3 has 14 residues. Germline V gives CDR1 SGHRS, CDR2 YFSETQ. CDR3 protein: CASSLVTGEGGYTF. CDR3 nucleotides: TGCGCCAGCAGCTTGGTAACAGGGGAAGGTGGCTACACCTTC.

The chain has TRBV27 and TRBJ1-2; 9 bases line up with TRBD1. The CDR3 has 14 amino acids. Germline V gene lookup returns CDR1 MNHEY and CDR2 SMNVEV (reference sequence). Losses at the gene ends were 5 bases for V and 6 bases for J; bases not matched to a gene: 7. In nucleotides, the CDR3 is TGTGCCAGCAGTGCGTGGACAGGGGTCGATGGCTACACCTTC. Its translation is CASSAWTGVDGYTF.

This clone is medium-sized by share. The chain carries TRBV4-1 and TRBJ2-7; 8 nucleotides agree with TRBD1. The CDR3 extends over 15 amino acids. Trimming removed 3 bases from V and 4 bases from J; junction bases left unmatched: 8. Germline assignment: CDR1 MGHRA and CDR2 YSYEKL. CDR3 coding DNA: TGCGCCAGCAGCCACCCGGGACAGGCCACGTACGAGCAGTACTTC. It yields the protein CASSHPGQATYEQYF.

Only one count was recorded for this clone. In the same sample, other DNA sequences code for this CDR3. V usage is TRBV4-2 and J usage is TRBJ1-1; D uncertain. Trimming removed 1 base from V and 1 base from J, with 10 bases in between. This CDR3 is built from 15 residues. Per the germline V gene, CDR1 is LGHNA and CDR2 is YNFKEQ. The CDR3 bases are TGTGCCAGCAGCCAAGGTCTGCAGGAGAACACTGAAGCTTTCTTT. As protein: CASSQGLQENTEAFF.

This chain connects TRBV15 to TRBJ1-1; D perhaps matches TRBD1 (6 bases). V was pared by 0 bases and J by 10 bases, with 18 bases between. Germline CDR1 is LNHNV and CDR2 is YYDKDF (reference sequence). This CDR3 spans 15 amino acids. CDR3: CATSRDILGQSTAFF. CDR3 DNA: TGTGCCACCAGCAGAGATATACTAGGACAGTCAACAGCTTTCTTT.

CDR3 residues: CASSFGSGGHSYEQYF. CDR3 nucleotides: TGTGCCAGCAGTTTCGGGAGCGGGGGGCACTCCTACGAGCAGTACTTC. The gene calls are TRBV28 and TRBJ2-7; 9 bases fit TRBD2. The CDR3 totals 16 residues. The V and J ends lost 3 bases and 0 bases, in that order; junction bases with no gene match: 6. CDR1 and CDR2 from the germline V gene are MDHEN and SYDVKM. Filled out from reference TRBV28 and TRBJ2-7, the complete variable domain reads DVKVTQSSRYLVKRTGEKVFLECVQDMDHENMFWYRQDPGLGLRLIYFSYDVKMKEKGDIPEGYSVSREKKERFSLILESASTNQTSMYLCASSFGSGGHSYEQYFGPGTRLTVT.

The chain joins TRBV3-1 (or the pseudogene TRBV3-2) to TRBJ1-6; 7 bases match TRBD1. The CDR3 totals 16 residues. Looked up from germline, CDR1 is LGHDT and CDR2 is YNNKEL (reference sequence). V dropped 4 bases and J dropped 6; count of bases not matched to a gene: 9. The CDR3 DNA reads as TGTGCCAGCAGCCGACTTAGGACAGGATTTAATTCACCCCTCCACTTT. This gives the protein CASSRLRTGFNSPLHF.

The chain has TRBV30 and TRBJ1-2, with D possibly TRBD1 on 5 matching bases. The CDR3 totals 15 residues. V was trimmed by 0 bases and J by 8 bases, leaving 19 bases between them. Germline loops: CDR1 GTSNPN, CDR2 SVGIG (reference sequence). CDR3 sequence: CAWSVRRGSFDGYTF. CDR3 in DNA: TGTGCCTGGAGTGTACGAAGGGGATCTTTCGACGGCTACACCTTC.

This chain joins TRBV6-2 or TRBV6-3 and TRBJ2-7, with 8 bases aligning to TRBD1. CDR3 length equals 14 residues. Germline loops: CDR1 MNHEY, CDR2 SVGEGT. V dropped 6 bases and J dropped 2; count of bases not matched to a gene: 6. CDR3 amino acids: CASSLQGVTYEQYF. For the CDR3, the DNA is TGTGCCAGCAGCTTACAGGGGGTAACCTACGAGCAGTACTTC.

The rearrangement links TRBV5-4 to TRBJ1-1, with unresolved D. Germline CDR1 and CDR2: SGHNT and YYREEE (reference sequence). Trimming left V 2 bases short and J 3 bases short, with 11 bases between. The CDR3 is 14 residues long. CDR3 in amino acids: CASSFSIGDTEAFF. As DNA, the CDR3 is TGTGCCAGCAGCTTCAGCATCGGGGACACTGAAGCTTTCTTT.

A few counts support this clone. The chain has TRBV19 and TRBJ2-5; 13 bases fit TRBD2. CDR1 is LNHDA, CDR2 SQIVND, per germline (reference sequence). The CDR3 totals 16 residues. The J segment lost 4 bases and the V segment lost 11 bases, leaving 13 bases of the junction unmatched. This chain's CDR3 is CAGRTSGGPRGETQYF. The CDR3 DNA follows: TGTGCCGGGAGGACTAGCGGGGGTCCCCGAGGAGAGACCCAGTACTTC.

The V and J genes are TRBV30 and TRBJ1-1; TRBD1 agrees at 8 bases. CDR1 is GTSNPN, CDR2 SVGIG, per germline (reference sequence). With 3 bases clipped from V and 0 bases from J, the junction kept 9 bases outside the gene matches. The CDR3 covers 16 residues. The CDR3: CAWSDRGFYLNTEAFF. CDR3 bases: TGTGCCTGGAGCGACAGGGGTTTTTACCTGAACACTGAAGCTTTCTTT. Drawing the rest from reference TRBV30 and TRBJ1-1, the complete variable domain is SQTIHQWPATLVQPVGSPLSLECTVEGTSNPNLYWYRQAAGRGLQLLFYSVGIGQISSEVPQNLSASRPQDRQFILSSKKLLLSDSGFYLCAWSDRGFYLNTEAFFGQGTRLTVV.

The chain combines TRBV28 with TRBJ2-1, with TRBD1 identical over 11 bases. V shed 3 bases, J shed 2 bases, and the junction held 0 bases outside the gene matches. CDR1 is MDHEN, CDR2 SYDVKM, per germline. The CDR3 contains 15 residues. In nucleotides, the CDR3 is TGTGCCAGCAGTTTGGGACAGGGGGCCTACAATGAGCAGTTCTTC. Protein: CASSLGQGAYNEQFF.

Here the CDR3 reads CASSLLYQETQYF. The CDR3 region has the DNA TGTGCCAGCAGTTTACTGTACCAAGAGACCCAGTACTTC. J is TRBJ2-5 and V is TRBV28; D unresolved. In germline, CDR1 is MDHEN, CDR2 SYDVKM. Deletions cut 2 bases from V and 0 bases from J, with 4 bases between. This CDR3 contains 13 residues.

V usage is TRBV16 and J usage is TRBJ1-2; D gene unclear. V lost 2 bases and J 6 bases, leaving 10 bases between the germline ends. Germline V gene sequence: CDR1 KGHSY, CDR2 FQNENV. The CDR3 length is 13 residues. The CDR3 DNA follows: TGTGCCAGCAGCCAAAATAGCGGAAATGGCTACACCTTC. It encodes CASSQNSGNGYTF.

This sequence joins TRBV10-2 and TRBJ1-1; unclear D gene. The germline V gene encodes CDR1 WSHSY and CDR2 SAAADI. The CDR3 has 14 residues. Trimming stripped 4 bases from V and 1 base from J, with 10 bases between. CDR3 residues: CASSVRTENTEAFF. The CDR3 coding sequence is TGCGCCAGCAGTGTCCGTACTGAGAACACTGAAGCTTTCTTT.

The chain links TRBV3-1 (or the pseudogene TRBV3-2) to TRBJ1-1; D remains ambiguous. The ends were cut back, 4 bases at V and 1 base at J, with 13 bases in the middle. From germline, CDR1 is LGHDT and CDR2 YNNKEL (reference sequence). This CDR3 comprises 15 residues. CDR3 DNA: TGTGCCAGCAGCCTTACTAATGCTGCGAACACTGAAGCTTTCTTT. Translation gives CASSLTNAANTEAFF.

The chain uses TRBV28 and TRBJ1-6, with TRBD1 identical over 7 bases. V dropped 3 bases and J dropped 7; count of bases not matched to a gene: 3. CDR1 and CDR2 from the germline V gene are MDHEN and SYDVKM. The CDR3 is 14 amino acids. Written as DNA, the CDR3 is TGTGCCAGCAGTTTCGGAGGGGGCAATTCACCCCTCCACTTT. This codes for CASSFGGGNSPLHF. Based on the CDR3 plus reference TRBV28 and TRBJ1-6, the full variable domain is DVKVTQSSRYLVKRTGEKVFLECVQDMDHENMFWYRQDPGLGLRLIYFSYDVKMKEKGDIPEGYSVSREKKERFSLILESASTNQTSMYLCASSFGGGNSPLHFGNGTRLTVT.

This sequence joins TRBV5-8 and TRBJ2-1; D perhaps matches TRBD2 (6 bases). Between the trimmed V and J ends, which lost 4 bases and 0 bases, there was a span of 14 bases. The CDR3 is 16 amino acids. The germline gives CDR1 SGHTS, CDR2 YDEGEE. The CDR3 sequence is CASSPRLASSYNEQFF. CDR3 nucleotides: TGTGCCAGCAGCCCTAGGCTAGCGAGCTCCTACAATGAGCAGTTCTTC.

On this clone: A read error may be the cause here, since a much bigger clone is one base away. The gene calls are TRBV11-2 and TRBJ2-7; D is undetermined. Germline V CDR1 and CDR2: SGHAT, FQNNGV. The CDR3 sequence is 12 residues long. V lost 1 base and J lost 2, with 3 bases in between. Here the CDR3 reads CASSLGAYEQYF. The CDR3 coding sequence is TGTGCCAGCAGCTTAGGAGCCTACGAGCAGTACTTC.

V usage is TRBV5-6 and J usage is TRBJ2-1; no firm D call. V was cut by 2 bases and J by 9 bases, with 12 bases left in between. This CDR3 spans 13 amino acids. The germline CDR1 and CDR2 sequences are SGHDT and YYEEEE. The CDR3 is CASSLSVEREQFF. CDR3 DNA: TGTGCCAGCAGCTTATCGGTGGAGCGTGAGCAGTTCTTC.